These 26 T cell receptor beta chains were all obtained from the same sample, sequenced in a study of blood T cell repertoires in COVID-19. Assay: immunoSEQ multiplex PCR; the TCRdb copy retains only in-frame clones and omits some. Among fewer than 200,000 clones listed, about 88% were seen once. Sequenced: peripheral blood. These receptors came from a woman over 75 with COVID-19, enrolled during active disease.

The V gene is TRBV4-2, the J gene TRBJ2-3, with D possibly TRBD2 on 5 matching bases. From germline, CDR1 is LGHNA and CDR2 YNFKEQ. With 0 bases removed from V and 8 bases from J, the gap between germline ends came to 9 bases. The CDR3 length is 13 residues. CDR3: CASSQDREGTQYF. CDR3 bases: TGTGCCAGCAGCCAAGATCGGGAAGGTACGCAGTATTTT.

In this sample, this clone turned up a few times. V gene TRBV29-1 combines with J gene TRBJ1-2; the match to TRBD1 covers 7 bases. In germline, CDR1 is SQVTM, CDR2 ANQGSEA. The CDR3 has 12 amino acids. The junction had 2 bases not matched to a gene; V was cut back by 2 bases and J by 5 bases. CDR3 region: CSVELGQYGYTF. CDR3 in DNA: TGCAGCGTTGAACTGGGACAGTATGGCTACACCTTC.

DNA for the CDR3: TGTGCCAGCAGCTTAGGGATAGCGGGAGGACGTATGGGGGAGCAGTACTTC. The encoded protein is CASSLGIAGGRMGEQYF. This chain links TRBV7-8 with TRBJ2-7, with 10 nucleotides matching TRBD2. Germline V gene sequence: CDR1 SGHVS, CDR2 FQNEAQ. J lost 7 bases, V lost 1 base, and 13 bases had no gene match. This CDR3 has 17 amino acids.

The chain has TRBV29-1 and TRBJ1-1, with TRBD1 matching over 8 bases. Per the germline V gene, CDR1 is SQVTM and CDR2 is ANQGSEA. The CDR3 has 14 residues. V trimming: 6 bases; J trimming: 0 bases; junction bases outside the gene matches: 6. In DNA form, the CDR3 reads TGCAGCGTAAGTTTGGGACAGGTGAACACTGAAGCTTTCTTT. The encoded protein is CSVSLGQVNTEAFF.

The chain combines TRBV7-8 with TRBJ1-6; D uncertain. This CDR3 has 12 amino acids. The germline V gene encodes CDR1 SGHVS and CDR2 FQNEAQ. V lost 3 bases and J 13 bases, leaving 10 bases between the germline ends. The chain's CDR3 is CASSFRERPLHF. In nucleotides, the CDR3 is TGTGCCAGCAGCTTCCGGGAGCGGCCCCTCCACTTT.

This chain joins TRBV28 and TRBJ1-5; the match to TRBD1 covers 9 bases. This CDR3 spans 15 amino acids. With V trimmed by 8 bases and J by 4 bases, 9 bases remained unmatched. From germline, CDR1 is MDHEN and CDR2 SYDVKM. CDR3 residues: CASHFGDRDNQPQHF. CDR3 sequence (DNA): TGTGCCAGCCACTTTGGGGACAGGGATAATCAGCCCCAGCATTTT.

This rearrangement joins TRBV2 to TRBJ1-5; 7 bases line up with TRBD1. V dropped 6 bases and J dropped 5; count of bases not matched to a gene: 10. The CDR3 consists of 15 residues. Germline CDR1 and CDR2: SNHLY and FYNNEI. The CDR3 is CASRVSGGIYQPQHF. The CDR3 DNA sequence: TGTGCCAGCAGAGTCTCAGGGGGAATCTATCAGCCCCAGCATTTT.

The rearrangement joins TRBV27 to TRBJ1-5, with unresolved D. The CDR3 loop spans 13 amino acids. Germline V CDR1 and CDR2: MNHEY, SMNVEV (reference sequence). The V and J ends lost 2 bases and 9 bases respectively, with 11 bases between them. The CDR3 nucleotides read TGTGCCAGCAGTTTAGGGAGATCGATGCCCCAGCATTTT. Translated: CASSLGRSMPQHF.

The rearrangement uses TRBV5-1 and TRBJ2-1; D gene uncertain. From germline, CDR1 is SGHRS and CDR2 YFSETQ. Trimming left V 0 bases short and J 6 bases short, with 13 bases between. This CDR3 has 15 amino acids. This CDR3 reads CASSLAYERVNEQFF. In DNA form, the CDR3 reads TGCGCCAGCAGCTTGGCCTACGAAAGAGTCAATGAGCAGTTCTTC.

The V call is TRBV2, the J call TRBJ2-3; the D gene is possibly TRBD1 (6 bases). Per the germline V gene, CDR1 is SNHLY and CDR2 is FYNNEI. The V end lost 6 bases, the J end lost 0 bases, and 10 bases lay between the germline ends. This CDR3 is built from 14 residues. The CDR3 loop reads CASRPGASTDTQYF. CDR3 DNA sequence: TGTGCCAGCAGACCAGGGGCTAGCACAGATACGCAGTATTTT.

The genes are TRBV19 and TRBJ2-2; D ambiguous. The CDR3 consists of 12 residues. Trimming shortened V by 5 bases and J by 7 bases, and 8 bases separated the two germline ends. Germline V gene lookup returns CDR1 LNHDA and CDR2 SQIVND (reference sequence). The CDR3 loop is CASSEPHGELFF. As DNA, the CDR3 is TGTGCCAGTAGTGAACCACACGGGGAGCTGTTTTTT.

This chain uses TRBV28 with TRBJ2-1, with D perhaps matching TRBD2 (6 bases). In germline, CDR1 is MDHEN, CDR2 SYDVKM. Trimming removed 7 bases from V and 2 bases from J, with 12 bases in between. The length of the CDR3 is 14 residues. CDR3: CASKRDSAYNEQFF. The DNA for the CDR3 is TGTGCCAGCAAACGGGACTCAGCCTACAATGAGCAGTTCTTC.

This rearrangement joins TRBV6-8 to TRBJ1-4, with 8 positions matching TRBD1. Germline V gene data show CDR1 as MNHGY and CDR2 as SAAAGT. V dropped 6 bases and J dropped 10; count of bases not matched to a gene: 10. The CDR3 has 14 residues. The CDR3 sequence is CASSRTGTRLKLFF. The CDR3 DNA reads as TGTGCCAGCAGCCGGACAGGGACACGACTAAAACTGTTTTTT.

V gene TRBV19 combines with J gene TRBJ1-5, with D possibly TRBD1 on 5 matching bases. Trimming pared 8 bases from V and 7 bases from J, leaving 18 bases between. CDR1 is LNHDA and CDR2 is SQIVND in the germline V gene (reference sequence). This CDR3 has 14 residues. CDR3 sequence reads: CASGRRGRIQPQHF. The CDR3 DNA sequence: TGTGCCAGTGGCCGGAGGGGCCGCATCCAGCCCCAGCATTTT.

The chain joins TRBV4-2 to TRBJ2-2, with D possibly matching TRBD2 (5 bases). The V and J ends lost 0 bases and 7 bases respectively, with 9 bases between them. The germline V gene has CDR1 LGHNA and CDR2 YNFKEQ. This CDR3 spans 14 amino acids. In DNA, the CDR3 is TGTGCCAGCAGCCAAGAGGCTCGGGGCGGGGAGCTGTTTTTT. It is translated as CASSQEARGGELFF.

This clone was found a few times. V usage is TRBV20-1 and J usage is TRBJ2-7; possible D gene TRBD1, 5 bases. Per germline, CDR1 DFQATT and CDR2 SNEGSKA (reference sequence). Trimming stripped 5 bases from V and 4 bases from J, with 9 bases between. This CDR3 is built from 11 residues. CDR3 coding DNA: TGCAGTGCTTATAAGGGGTACGAGCAGTACTTC. Translation gives CSAYKGYEQYF.

The genes are TRBV2 and TRBJ1-3, with D maybe TRBD1 (5 bases). Trimming took off 6 bases at V and 2 bases at J, with 14 bases between the two ends. The CDR3 loop spans 15 amino acids. CDR1 is SNHLY and CDR2 is FYNNEI in the germline V gene. The CDR3 sequence is CASSPLGTTGNTIYF. The CDR3 DNA is TGTGCCAGCAGCCCCCTCGGGACTACTGGAAACACCATATATTTT.

The chain is built from TRBV7-2 and TRBJ2-7; 8 bases match TRBD2. The germline gives CDR1 SGHTA, CDR2 FQGNSA. The CDR3 consists of 15 residues. Trimming removed 6 bases from V and 1 base from J; junction bases left unmatched: 8. In nucleotides, the CDR3 is TGTGCCAGCAGTCCGACTAGCGACGGGTCCTACGAGCAGTACTTC. This translates into CASSPTSDGSYEQYF.

The rearrangement joins TRBV27 to TRBJ1-1; 7 bases align to TRBD1. V gave up 0 bases and J gave up 3 bases; unmatched junction bases: 4. The germline V gene has CDR1 MNHEY and CDR2 SMNVEV (reference sequence). The CDR3 length is 15 residues. CDR3 nucleotides: TGTGCCAGCAGTTTATCGACAGGGCGGGACACTGAAGCTTTCTTT. The encoded protein is CASSLSTGRDTEAFF.

This chain connects TRBV5-1 to TRBJ2-7; TRBD2 matches at 8 bases. The CDR3 contains 14 residues. Per the germline V gene, CDR1 is SGHRS and CDR2 is YFSETQ. Trimming cost V 7 bases and J 7 bases; bases outside gene matches: 13. The CDR3 loop reads CASSAGDGTREQYF. The DNA of the CDR3 is TGCGCCAGCTCGGCCGGAGATGGGACTAGGGAGCAGTACTTC.

The V gene is TRBV4-1, the J gene TRBJ1-3; D remains ambiguous. V was cut by 1 base and J by 0 bases, with 7 bases left in between. The CDR3 runs to 15 residues. CDR1 and CDR2 from the germline V gene are MGHRA and YSYEKL. CDR3 sequence reads: CASSQVGVSGNTIYF. For the CDR3, the DNA is TGCGCCAGCAGCCAAGTGGGCGTCTCTGGAAACACCATATATTTT.

The chain is built from TRBV5-6 and TRBJ2-1, with 10 positions matching TRBD1. In germline, CDR1 is SGHDT, CDR2 YYEEEE. The CDR3 runs 15 residues. With 4 bases clipped from V and 5 bases from J, the junction kept 6 bases outside the gene matches. CDR3 sequence reads: CASSNRDRGHNEQFF. The CDR3 bases are TGTGCCAGCAGCAACCGGGACAGGGGTCACAATGAGCAGTTCTTC.

V usage is TRBV5-6 and J usage is TRBJ2-5; D might be TRBD2 (5 bases). Germline V gene sequence: CDR1 SGHDT, CDR2 YYEEEE. Trimming pared 0 bases from V and 5 bases from J, leaving 8 bases between. This CDR3 is 13 amino acids long. The CDR3 spells CASSLVGGETQYF. The CDR3 region has the DNA TGTGCCAGCAGCTTGGTCGGAGGCGAGACCCAGTACTTC.

This chain links TRBV6-1 with TRBJ1-5; 9 positions match TRBD1. There are 16 residues in the CDR3. V lost 4 bases to trimming and J lost 1 base; unmatched junction nucleotides: 5. The germline V gene has CDR1 MNHNS and CDR2 SASEGT. The CDR3 sequence: CASSVWDRESNQPQHF. For the CDR3, the DNA is TGTGCCAGCAGTGTTTGGGACAGGGAAAGCAATCAGCCCCAGCATTTT.

This clone was counted a few times. The V and J genes are TRBV28 and TRBJ1-1; tentatively, D is TRBD1 (6 bases). Germline loops: CDR1 MDHEN, CDR2 SYDVKM. The CDR3 runs to 20 residues. V lost 3 bases and J 4 bases, leaving 30 bases between the germline ends. CDR3 in DNA: TGTGCCAGCAGTTTTACATTTCTCTGGCAGGGGTCATTCTCGAGCACTGAAGCTTTCTTT. It encodes CASSFTFLWQGSFSSTEAFF.

This clone was seen once. This chain uses TRBV19 with TRBJ2-5; D is perhaps TRBD1 (6 bases). Trimming left V 6 bases short and J 5 bases short, with 16 bases between. The CDR3 loop spans 14 amino acids. Germline loops: CDR1 LNHDA, CDR2 SQIVND (reference sequence). CDR3 bases: TGTGCCAGTAGCTCGTCAGGGGTGGACGAGACCCAGTACTTC. This sequence encodes CASSSSGVDETQYF.